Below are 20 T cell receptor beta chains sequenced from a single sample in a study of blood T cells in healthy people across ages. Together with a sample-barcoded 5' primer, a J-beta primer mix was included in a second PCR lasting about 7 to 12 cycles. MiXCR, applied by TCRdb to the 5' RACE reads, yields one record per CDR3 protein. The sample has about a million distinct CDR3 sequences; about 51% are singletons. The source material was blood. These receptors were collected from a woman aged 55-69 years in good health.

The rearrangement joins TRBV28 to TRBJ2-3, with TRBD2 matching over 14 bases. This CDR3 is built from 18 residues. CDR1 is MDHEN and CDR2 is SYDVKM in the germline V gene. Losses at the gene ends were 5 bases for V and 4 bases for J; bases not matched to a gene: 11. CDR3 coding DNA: TGTGCCAGCAGTCTGACTAGCGGGAGGGCCCATGGAGCAGATACGCAGTATTTT. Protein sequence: CASSLTSGRAHGADTQYF. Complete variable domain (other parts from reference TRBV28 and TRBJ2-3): DVKVTQSSRYLVKRTGEKVFLECVQDMDHENMFWYRQDPGLGLRLIYFSYDVKMKEKGDIPEGYSVSREKKERFSLILESASTNQTSMYLCASSLTSGRAHGADTQYFGPGTRLTVL.

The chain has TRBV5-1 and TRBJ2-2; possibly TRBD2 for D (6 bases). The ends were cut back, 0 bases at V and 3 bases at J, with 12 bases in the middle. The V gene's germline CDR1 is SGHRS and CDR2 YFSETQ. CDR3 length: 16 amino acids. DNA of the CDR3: TGCGCCAGCAGCTTGGTCGGGAGTCCGGACACCGGGGAGCTGTTTTTT. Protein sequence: CASSLVGSPDTGELFF.

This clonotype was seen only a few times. The chain's CDR3 is CSANDRDTQYF. In DNA form, the CDR3 reads TGCAGTGCAAACGACAGGGACACGCAGTATTTT. The rearrangement links TRBV20-1 to TRBJ2-3; 7 bases are shared with TRBD1. Trimming at V came to 6 bases and at J to 9 bases, leaving 6 bases not matched to a gene. The CDR3 is 11 residues long. Per germline, CDR1 DFQATT and CDR2 SNEGSKA (reference sequence).

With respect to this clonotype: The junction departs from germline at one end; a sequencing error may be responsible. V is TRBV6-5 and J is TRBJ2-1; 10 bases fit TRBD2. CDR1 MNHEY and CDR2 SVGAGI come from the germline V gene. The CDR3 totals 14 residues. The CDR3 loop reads CASSQLAGFNERFF. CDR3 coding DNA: TGTGCCAGCAGTCAACTAGCGGGATTTAATGAGCGGTTCTTC.

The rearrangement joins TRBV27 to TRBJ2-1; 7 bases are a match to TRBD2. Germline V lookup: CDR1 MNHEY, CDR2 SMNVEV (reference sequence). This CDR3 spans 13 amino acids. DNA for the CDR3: TGTGCGATCGGGGCGGGAGCCCTCAATGAGCAGTTCTTC. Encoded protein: CAIGAGALNEQFF.

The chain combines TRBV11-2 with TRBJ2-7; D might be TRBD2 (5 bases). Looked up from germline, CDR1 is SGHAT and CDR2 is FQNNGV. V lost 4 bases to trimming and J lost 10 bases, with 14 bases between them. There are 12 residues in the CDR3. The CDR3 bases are TGTGCCAGCAGCTCGGACTCTTTCCTTCAGTACTTC. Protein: CASSSDSFLQYF.

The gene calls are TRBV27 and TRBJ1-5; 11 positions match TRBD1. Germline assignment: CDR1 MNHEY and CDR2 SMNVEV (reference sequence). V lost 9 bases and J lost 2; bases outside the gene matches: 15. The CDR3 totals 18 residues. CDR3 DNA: TGTGCCAGTCGAAAGGGACAGGGGGTGGGGGCACGCAATCAGCCCCAGCATTTT. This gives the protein CASRKGQGVGARNQPQHF.

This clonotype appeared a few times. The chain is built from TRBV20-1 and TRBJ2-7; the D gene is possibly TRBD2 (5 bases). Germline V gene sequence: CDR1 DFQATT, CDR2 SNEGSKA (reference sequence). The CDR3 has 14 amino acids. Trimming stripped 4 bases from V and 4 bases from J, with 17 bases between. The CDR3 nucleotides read TGCAGTGCTACCCTAGCCGCTCAAGATTACGAGCAGTACTTC. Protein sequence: CSATLAAQDYEQYF.

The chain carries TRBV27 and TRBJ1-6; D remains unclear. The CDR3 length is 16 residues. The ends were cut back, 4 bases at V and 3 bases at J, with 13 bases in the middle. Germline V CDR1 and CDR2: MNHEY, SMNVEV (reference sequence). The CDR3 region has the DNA TGTGCCAGCAGTTCGCCCCAACACAACTATAATTCACCCCTCCACTTT. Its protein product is CASSSPQHNYNSPLHF.

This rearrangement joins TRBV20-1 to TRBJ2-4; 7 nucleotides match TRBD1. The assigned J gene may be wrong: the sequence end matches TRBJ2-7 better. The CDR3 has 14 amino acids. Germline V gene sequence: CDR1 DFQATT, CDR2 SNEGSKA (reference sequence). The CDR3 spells CSAPTRTGNYEQYF. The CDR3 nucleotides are TGCAGTGCCCCTACTCGGACAGGAAACTACGAGCAGTACTTC.

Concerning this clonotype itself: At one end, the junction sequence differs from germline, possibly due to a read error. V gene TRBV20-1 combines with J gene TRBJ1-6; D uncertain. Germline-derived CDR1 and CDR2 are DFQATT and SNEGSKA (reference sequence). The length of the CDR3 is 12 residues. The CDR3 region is CSAGDFNSPLQF. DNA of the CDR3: TGCAGTGCTGGCGATTTCAATTCACCCCTCCAATTT.

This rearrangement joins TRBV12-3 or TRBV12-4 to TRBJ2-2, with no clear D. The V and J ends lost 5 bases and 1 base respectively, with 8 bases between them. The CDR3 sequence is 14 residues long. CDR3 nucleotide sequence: TGTGCCAGCAGTCCCGTCAGGAACACCGGGGAGCTGTTTTTT. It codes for CASSPVRNTGELFF.

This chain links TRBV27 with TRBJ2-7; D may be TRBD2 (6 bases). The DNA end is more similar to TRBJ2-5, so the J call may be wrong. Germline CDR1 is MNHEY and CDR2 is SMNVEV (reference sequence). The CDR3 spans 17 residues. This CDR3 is CASSLSWGRFREETQYF. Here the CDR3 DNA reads TGTGCCAGCAGTTTATCGTGGGGGAGGTTTAGGGAGGAGACCCAGTACTTC.

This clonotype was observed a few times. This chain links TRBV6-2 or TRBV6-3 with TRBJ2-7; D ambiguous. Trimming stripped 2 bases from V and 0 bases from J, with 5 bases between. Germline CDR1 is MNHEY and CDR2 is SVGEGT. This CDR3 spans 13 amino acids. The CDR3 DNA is TGTGCCAGCAGTTACAGACACTCCTACGAGCAGTACTTC. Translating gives CASSYRHSYEQYF.

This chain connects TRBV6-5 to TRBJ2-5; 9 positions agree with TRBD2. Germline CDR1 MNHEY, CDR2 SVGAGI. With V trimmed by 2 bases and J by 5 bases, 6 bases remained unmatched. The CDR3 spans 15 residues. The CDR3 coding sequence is TGTGCCAGCAGTTACGGGACTAGCATAAGGGAGACCCAGTACTTC. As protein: CASSYGTSIRETQYF.

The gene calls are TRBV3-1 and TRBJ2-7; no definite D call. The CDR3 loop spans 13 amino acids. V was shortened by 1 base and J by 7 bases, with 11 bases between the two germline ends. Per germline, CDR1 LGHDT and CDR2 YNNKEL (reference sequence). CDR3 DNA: TGTGCCAGCAGCCAAGTAATGGGTGCGGAGCAGTACTTC. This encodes CASSQVMGAEQYF.

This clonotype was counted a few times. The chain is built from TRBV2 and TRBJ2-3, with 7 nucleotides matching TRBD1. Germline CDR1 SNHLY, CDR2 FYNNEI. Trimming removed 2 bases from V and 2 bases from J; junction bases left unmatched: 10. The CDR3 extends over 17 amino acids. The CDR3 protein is CASSETFRQGLTDTQYF. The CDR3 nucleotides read TGTGCCAGCAGTGAAACATTTCGACAGGGCCTCACAGATACGCAGTATTTT.

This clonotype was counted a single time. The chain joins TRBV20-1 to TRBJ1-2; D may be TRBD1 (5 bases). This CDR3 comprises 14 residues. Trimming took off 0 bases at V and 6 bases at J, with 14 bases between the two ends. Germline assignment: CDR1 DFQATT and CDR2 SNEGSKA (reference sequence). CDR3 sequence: CSARDSFRVDGYTF. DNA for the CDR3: TGCAGTGCTAGAGATTCCTTCAGGGTGGATGGCTACACCTTC.

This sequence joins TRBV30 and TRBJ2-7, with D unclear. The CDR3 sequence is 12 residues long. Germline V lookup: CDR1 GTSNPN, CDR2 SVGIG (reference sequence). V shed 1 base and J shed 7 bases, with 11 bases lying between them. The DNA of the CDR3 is TGTGCCTGGAGTGCGTTGCGGTATGAGCAGTACTTC. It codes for CAWSALRYEQYF. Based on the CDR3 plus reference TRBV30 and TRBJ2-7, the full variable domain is SQTIHQWPATLVQPVGSPLSLECTVEGTSNPNLYWYRQAAGRGLQLLFYSVGIGQISSEVPQNLSASRPQDRQFILSSKKLLLSDSGFYLCAWSALRYEQYFGPGTRLTVT.

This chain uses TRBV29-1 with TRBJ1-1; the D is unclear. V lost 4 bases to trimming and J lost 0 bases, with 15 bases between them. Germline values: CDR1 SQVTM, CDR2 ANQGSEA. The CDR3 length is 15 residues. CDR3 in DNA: TGCAGCGTTGTTTCCAGACTCTCAATGAACACTGAAGCTTTCTTT. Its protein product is CSVVSRLSMNTEAFF. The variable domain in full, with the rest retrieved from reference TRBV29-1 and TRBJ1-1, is SAVISQKPSRDICQRGTSLTIQCQVDSQVTMMFWYRQQPGQSLTLIATANQGSEATYESGFVIDKFPISRPNLTFSTLTVSNMSPEDSSIYLCSVVSRLSMNTEAFFGQGTRLTVV.